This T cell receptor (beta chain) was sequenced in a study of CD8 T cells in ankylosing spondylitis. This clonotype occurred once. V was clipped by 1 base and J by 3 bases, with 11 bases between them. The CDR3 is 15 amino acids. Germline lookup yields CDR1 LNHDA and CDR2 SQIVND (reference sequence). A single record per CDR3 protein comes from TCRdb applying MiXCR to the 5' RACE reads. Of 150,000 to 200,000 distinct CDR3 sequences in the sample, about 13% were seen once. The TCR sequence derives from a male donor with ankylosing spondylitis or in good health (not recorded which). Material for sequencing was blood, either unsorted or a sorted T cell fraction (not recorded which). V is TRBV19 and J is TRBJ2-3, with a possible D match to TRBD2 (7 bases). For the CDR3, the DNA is TGTGCCAGTAGTATAGTGGGGGGGACAACAGATACGCAGTATTTT. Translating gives CASSIVGGTTDTQYF.